This TCR beta chain stems from a study of chemoradiotherapy in HPV16-positive cancers. Overall study context: Candidate HPV-specific T-cell clones and common TCR motifs came from functional assays in a couple of HPV16-positive patients.

Method: immunoSEQ multiplex PCR; TCRdb's copy keeps in-frame clones and lacks some. The sample lists 20,000 to 25,000 clones, approximately 70% occurring once. General study points: Candidate HPV-specific clones and E7-related TCR motifs grew in tumor during treatment.

Details on this clone: Its antigen remains unknown.

This CDR3 spans 16 amino acids. Germline values: CDR1 SGHAT, CDR2 FQNNGV. Unmatched junction bases numbered 8, after V lost 4 bases and J lost 4 bases. The chain joins TRBV11-2 to TRBJ2-5; 11 nucleotides line up with TRBD2. The receptor was derived from a human donor with HPV-associated anogenital cancer. This specimen was taken from a patient who underwent chemoradiotherapy. The chain's CDR3 is CASSSFLAGGSETQYF. The DNA of the CDR3 is TGTGCCAGCAGCTCTTTCCTAGCGGGGGGCTCAGAGACCCAGTACTTC. The whole variable domain, filled in from reference TRBV11-2 and TRBJ2-5, reads EAGVAQSPRYKIIEKRQSVAFWCNPISGHATLYWYQQILGQGPKLLIQFQNNGVVDDSQLPKDRFSAERLKGVDSTLKIQPAKLEDSAVYLCASSSFLAGGSETQYFGPGTRLLVL.